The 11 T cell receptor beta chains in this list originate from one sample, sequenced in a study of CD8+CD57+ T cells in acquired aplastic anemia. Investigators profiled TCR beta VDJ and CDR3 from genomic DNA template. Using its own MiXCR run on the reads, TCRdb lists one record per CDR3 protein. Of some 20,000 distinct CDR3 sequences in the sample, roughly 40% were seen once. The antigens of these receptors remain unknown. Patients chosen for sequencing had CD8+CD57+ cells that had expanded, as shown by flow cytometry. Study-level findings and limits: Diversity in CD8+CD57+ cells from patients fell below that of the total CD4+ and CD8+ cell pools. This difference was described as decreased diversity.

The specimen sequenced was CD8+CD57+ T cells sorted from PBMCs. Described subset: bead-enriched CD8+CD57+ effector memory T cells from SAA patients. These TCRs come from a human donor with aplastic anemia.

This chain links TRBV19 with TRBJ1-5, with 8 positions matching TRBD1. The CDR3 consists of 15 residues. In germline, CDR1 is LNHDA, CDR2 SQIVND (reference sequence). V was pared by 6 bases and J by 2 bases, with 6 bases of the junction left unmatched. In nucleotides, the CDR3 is TGTGCCAGTAGCCGGACAGGGAACGGCAATCAGCCCCAGCATTTT. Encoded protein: CASSRTGNGNQPQHF.

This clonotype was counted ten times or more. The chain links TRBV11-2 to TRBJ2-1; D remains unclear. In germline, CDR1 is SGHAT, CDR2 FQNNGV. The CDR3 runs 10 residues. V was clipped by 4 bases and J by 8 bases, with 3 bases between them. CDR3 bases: TGTGCCAGCAGCTCCTATGAGCAGTTCTTC. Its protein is CASSSYEQFF.

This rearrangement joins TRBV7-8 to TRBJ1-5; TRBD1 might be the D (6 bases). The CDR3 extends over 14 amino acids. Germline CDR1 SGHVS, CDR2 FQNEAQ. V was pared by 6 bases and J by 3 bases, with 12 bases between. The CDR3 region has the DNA TGTGCCAGCAGTTCCCGGGACAACAATCAGCCCCAGCATTTT. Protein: CASSSRDNNQPQHF.

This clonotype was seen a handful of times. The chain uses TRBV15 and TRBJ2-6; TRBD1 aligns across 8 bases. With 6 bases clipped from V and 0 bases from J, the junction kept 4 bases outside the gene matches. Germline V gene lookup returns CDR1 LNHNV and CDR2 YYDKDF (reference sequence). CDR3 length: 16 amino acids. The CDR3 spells CATRTGVYSGANVLTF. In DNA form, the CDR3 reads TGTGCCACCAGGACAGGGGTCTACTCTGGGGCCAACGTCCTGACTTTC.

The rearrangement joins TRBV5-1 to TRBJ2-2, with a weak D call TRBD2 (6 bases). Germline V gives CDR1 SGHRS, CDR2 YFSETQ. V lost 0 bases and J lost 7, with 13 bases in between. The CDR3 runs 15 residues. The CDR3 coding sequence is TGCGCCAGCAGCTTGGTCCGCGACGGGGGCGGGGAGCTGTTTTTT. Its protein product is CASSLVRDGGGELFF.

The chain's CDR3 is CASSSRGGGQYF. Here the CDR3 DNA reads TGTGCCAGCAGTTCGCGCGGCGGGGGGCAGTACTTC. The chain joins TRBV12-3 or TRBV12-4 to TRBJ2-7, with 7 bases matching TRBD2. V shed 4 bases, J shed 9 bases, and the junction held 6 bases outside the gene matches. The CDR3 sequence is 12 residues long.

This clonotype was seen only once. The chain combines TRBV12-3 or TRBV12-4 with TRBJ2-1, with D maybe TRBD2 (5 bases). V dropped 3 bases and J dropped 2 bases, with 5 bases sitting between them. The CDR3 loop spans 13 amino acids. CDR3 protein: CASSFGTYNEQFF. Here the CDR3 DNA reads TGTGCCAGCAGTTTCGGGACCTACAATGAGCAGTTCTTC.

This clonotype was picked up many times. The CDR3 here is CASSSITDTQYF. CDR3 coding DNA: TGTGCCAGCAGTTCTATAACAGATACGCAGTATTTT. The chain joins TRBV7-6 to TRBJ2-3; D is unresolved. The CDR3 length is 12 residues. The V gene lost 6 bases and the J gene lost 3 bases, with 7 bases spanning the gap. Looked up from germline, CDR1 is SGHVS and CDR2 is FNYEAQ.

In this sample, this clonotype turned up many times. Here the CDR3 DNA reads TGCAGTGCTAGAGGGACAGCCGACCGATCATCCCTCCACTTT. Translation gives CSARGTADRSSLHF. The rearrangement links TRBV20-1 to TRBJ1-6; tentatively, D is TRBD1 (6 bases). The CDR3 spans 14 residues. CDR1 and CDR2 from the germline V gene are DFQATT and SNEGSKA (reference sequence). V was clipped by 1 base and J by 14 bases, with 18 bases between them.

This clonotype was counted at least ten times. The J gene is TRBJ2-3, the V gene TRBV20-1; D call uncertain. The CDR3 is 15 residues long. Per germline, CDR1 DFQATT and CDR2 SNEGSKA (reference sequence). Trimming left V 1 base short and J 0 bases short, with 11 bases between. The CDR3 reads CSARVPFASTDTQYF. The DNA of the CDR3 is TGCAGTGCTAGAGTCCCCTTTGCTAGCACAGATACGCAGTATTTT.

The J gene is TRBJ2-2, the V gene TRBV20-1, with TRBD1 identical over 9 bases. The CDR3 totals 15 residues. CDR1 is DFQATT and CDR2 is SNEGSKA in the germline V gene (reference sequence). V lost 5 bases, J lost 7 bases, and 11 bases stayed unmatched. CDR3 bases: TGCAGTGCTGTTAACCGGGACAGGGCCAGCGGGGAGCTGTTTTTT. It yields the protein CSAVNRDRASGELFF.